The entry that follows covers one T cell receptor (beta chain) sequence. Its antigen is as yet unknown. This table comes from immunoSEQ multiplex PCR, and its TCRdb copy is limited to in-frame clones, with some not included. Counted here are roughly 110,000 clones, approximately 84% occurring once; the ten biggest clones make up around 9.9%. These data originate in a study of T cell responses to AZD1222 COVID-19 vaccine. Study outcomes and limitations: Per reports, nearly half of all spike-specific TCRs target regions that are unmutated in variants. Spike was spanned by vaccine-associated CD4 TCRs, which were dominant at 160-218 and 743-854.

This receptor was obtained from an adult in good health. The material sequenced was peripheral blood, taken on day 0 of AZD1222 vaccination.

CDR3 region: CASSVHSGGTSGNTIYF. Written as DNA, the CDR3 is TGTGCCAGCAGCGTGCATAGCGGGGGGACTTCTGGAAACACCATATATTTT. V usage is TRBV9 and J usage is TRBJ1-3; possibly TRBD1 for D (5 bases). Trimming took off 2 bases at V and 1 base at J, with 16 bases between the two ends. The length of the CDR3 is 17 residues. In germline, CDR1 is SGDLS, CDR2 YYNGEE.